The clone carrying this T cell receptor beta chain was seen a single time. The sample holds other DNA sequences that translate to the same CDR3. V lost 3 bases, J lost 4 bases, and 11 bases lay in between. The germline V gene encodes CDR1 SGDLS and CDR2 YYNGEE. The CDR3 sequence is 13 residues long. The entry originates in a study of shared clonotypes between healthy human individuals. Some clones are missing from TCRdb's copy, which holds only in-frame ones; the method was immunoSEQ multiplex PCR. The sample lists about 1,800,000 clones, about 95% occurring once. CD45RO-negative CD8 cells positively selected for CCR7 made up the naive population, which excluded terminally differentiated effector memory CD45RA+ cells.

Input material: naive CD8+ T cells sorted from blood. This sequence joins TRBV9 and TRBJ2-7; D is unclear. The sequence derives from a man between 18 and 29 years old in good health. The CDR3 loop reads CASSADGSYEQYF. CDR3 nucleotides: TGTGCCAGCAGCGCCGACGGAAGTTACGAGCAGTACTTC.